This T cell receptor (beta chain) appears in the sequencing data of a study of graft-versus-host responses after intestinal transplantation. On the study more broadly: Every one of the recipients received anti-thymocyte globulin induction and afterwards took tacrolimus and steroids for approximately 3 years.

The table came from immunoSEQ multiplex PCR; TCRdb's copy has only in-frame clones and leaves some out. The sample gives approximately 1,500 clones, approximately 87% of which show up once; 8% is in the top ten. As concerns this clone: Its antigen remains unknown.

V shed 4 bases, J shed 2 bases, and the junction held 2 bases outside the gene matches. CDR3 size: 15 residues. Germline lookup yields CDR1 MNHEY and CDR2 SVGAGI. Study-level results: Early after transplant, HvG declines were associated with peak levels of circulating GvH clones. Detection of GvH clones occurred in recipient marrow, and some had their first appearance in ileum or blood. The study found high graft-versus-host to host-versus-graft clonal ratios in allografts of patients with graft-donor T cell macrochimerism.

The TCR comes from a human patient who received an intestinal transplant, so some T cells may come from the graft donor. The chain recombines TRBV6-5 with TRBJ2-6; TRBD1 matches at 7 bases. Specimen: PBMCs, collected 33 days after intestinal transplant. The CDR3 DNA is TGTGCCAGCAGTTCTACAGGGGCTGGGGCCAACGTCCTGACTTTC. Translating gives CASSSTGAGANVLTF.